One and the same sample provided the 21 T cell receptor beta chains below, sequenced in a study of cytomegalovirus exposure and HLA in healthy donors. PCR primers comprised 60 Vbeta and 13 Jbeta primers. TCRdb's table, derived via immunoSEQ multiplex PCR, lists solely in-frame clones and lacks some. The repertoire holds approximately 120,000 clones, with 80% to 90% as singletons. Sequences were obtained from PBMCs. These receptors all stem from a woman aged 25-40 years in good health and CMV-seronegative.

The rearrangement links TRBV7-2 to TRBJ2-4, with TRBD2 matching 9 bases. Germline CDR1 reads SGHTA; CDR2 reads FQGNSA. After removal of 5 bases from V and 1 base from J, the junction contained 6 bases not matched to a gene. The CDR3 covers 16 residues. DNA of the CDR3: TGTGCCAGCAGCAATAGCGGGAGTGGTGCCAAAAACATTCAGTACTTC. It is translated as CASSNSGSGAKNIQYF. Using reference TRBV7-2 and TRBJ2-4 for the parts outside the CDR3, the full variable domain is GAGVSQSPSNKVTEKGKDVELRCDPISGHTALYWYRQSLGQGLEFLIYFQGNSAPDKSGLPSDRFSAERTGGSVSTLTIQRTQQEDSAVYLCASSNSGSGAKNIQYFGAGTRLSVL.

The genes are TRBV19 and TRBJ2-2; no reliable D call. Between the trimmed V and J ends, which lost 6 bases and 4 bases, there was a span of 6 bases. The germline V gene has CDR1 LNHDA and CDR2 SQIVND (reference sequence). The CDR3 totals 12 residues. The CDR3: CASSSRTGELFF. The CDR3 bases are TGTGCCAGTAGCTCCCGCACCGGGGAGCTGTTTTTT. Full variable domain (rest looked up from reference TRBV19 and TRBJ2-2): DGGITQSPKYLFRKEGQNVTLSCEQNLNHDAMYWYRQDPGQGLRLIYYSQIVNDFQKGDIAEGYSVSREKKESFPLTVTSAQKNPTAFYLCASSSRTGELFFGEGSRLTVL.

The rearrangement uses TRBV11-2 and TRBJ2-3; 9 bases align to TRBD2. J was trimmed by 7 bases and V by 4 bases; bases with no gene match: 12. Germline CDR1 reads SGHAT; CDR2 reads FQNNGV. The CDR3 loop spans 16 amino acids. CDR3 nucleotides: TGTGCCAGCAGCTCCCCTGGGCGGGAGGGAGCATATACGCAGTATTTT. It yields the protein CASSSPGREGAYTQYF.

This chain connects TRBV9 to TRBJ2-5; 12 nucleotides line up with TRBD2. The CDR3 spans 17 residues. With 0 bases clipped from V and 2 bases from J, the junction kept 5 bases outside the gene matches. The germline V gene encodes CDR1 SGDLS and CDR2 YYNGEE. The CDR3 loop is CASSVATSGGPQETQYF. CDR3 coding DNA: TGTGCCAGCAGCGTAGCTACTAGCGGGGGGCCTCAAGAGACCCAGTACTTC.

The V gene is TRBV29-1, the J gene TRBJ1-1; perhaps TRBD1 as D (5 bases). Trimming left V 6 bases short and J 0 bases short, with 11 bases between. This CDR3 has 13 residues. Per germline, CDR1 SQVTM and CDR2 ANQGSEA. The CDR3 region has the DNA TGCAGCGTGGGACTTCTAATGAACACTGAAGCTTTCTTT. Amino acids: CSVGLLMNTEAFF.

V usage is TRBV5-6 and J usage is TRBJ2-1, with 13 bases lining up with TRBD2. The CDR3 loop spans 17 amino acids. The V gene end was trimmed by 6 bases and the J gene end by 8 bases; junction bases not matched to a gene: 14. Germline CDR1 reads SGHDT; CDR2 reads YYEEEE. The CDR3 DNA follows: TGTGCCAGCATCTCCCTGAAGACTAGCGGGAGGAGCTATGAGCAGTTCTTC. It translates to CASISLKTSGRSYEQFF.

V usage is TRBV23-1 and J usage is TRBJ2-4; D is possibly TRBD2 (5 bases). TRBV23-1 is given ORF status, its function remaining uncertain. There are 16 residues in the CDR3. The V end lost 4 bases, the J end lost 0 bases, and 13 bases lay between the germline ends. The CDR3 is CASSLDLKVAKNIQYF. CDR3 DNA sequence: TGCGCCAGCAGTCTGGACTTAAAAGTAGCCAAAAACATTCAGTACTTC.

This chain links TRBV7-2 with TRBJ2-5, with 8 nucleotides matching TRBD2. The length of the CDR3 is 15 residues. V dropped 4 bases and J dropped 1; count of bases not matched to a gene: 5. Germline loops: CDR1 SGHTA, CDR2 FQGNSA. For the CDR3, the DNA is TGTGCCAGCAGCTCGAGTAGCGGGATCCAAGAGACCCAGTACTTC. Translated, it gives CASSSSSGIQETQYF.

CDR3 sequence: CASSFGGVVYEQYF. In nucleotides, the CDR3 is TGCGCCAGCAGCTTCGGGGGGGTGGTCTACGAGCAGTACTTC. This chain uses TRBV5-1 with TRBJ2-7, with TRBD2 matching over 8 bases. Germline CDR1 SGHRS, CDR2 YFSETQ. The CDR3 has 14 residues. J was trimmed by 3 bases and V by 2 bases; bases with no gene match: 4.

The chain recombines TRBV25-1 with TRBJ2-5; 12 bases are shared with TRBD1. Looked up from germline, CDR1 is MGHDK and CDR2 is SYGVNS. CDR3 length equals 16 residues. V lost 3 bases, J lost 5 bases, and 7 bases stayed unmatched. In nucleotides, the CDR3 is TGTGCCAGCAGTGACCCGGGACAGGGGGCTAGGGAGACCCAGTACTTC. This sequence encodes CASSDPGQGARETQYF.

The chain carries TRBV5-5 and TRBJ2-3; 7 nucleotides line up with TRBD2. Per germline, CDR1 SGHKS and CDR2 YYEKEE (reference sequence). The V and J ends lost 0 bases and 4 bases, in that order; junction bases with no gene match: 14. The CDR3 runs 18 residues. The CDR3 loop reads CASSLAGTWGRGPDTQYF. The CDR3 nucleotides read TGTGCCAGCAGCTTGGCCGGGACCTGGGGGAGGGGCCCAGATACGCAGTATTTT. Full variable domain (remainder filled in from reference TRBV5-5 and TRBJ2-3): DAGVTQSPTHLIKTRGQQVTLRCSPISGHKSVSWYQQVLGQGPQFIFQYYEKEERGRGNFPDRFSARQFPNYSSELNVNALLLGDSALYLCASSLAGTWGRGPDTQYFGPGTRLTVL.

The CDR3 DNA is TGTGCCAGCAGCTTAAATAGGGGCGAGCAGCCCCAGCATTTT. Its protein product is CASSLNRGEQPQHF. The V call is TRBV7-6, the J call TRBJ1-5, with a possible D match to TRBD1 (5 bases). Germline CDR1 SGHVS, CDR2 FNYEAQ. This CDR3 has 14 residues. V lost 2 bases and J lost 7, with 12 bases in between.

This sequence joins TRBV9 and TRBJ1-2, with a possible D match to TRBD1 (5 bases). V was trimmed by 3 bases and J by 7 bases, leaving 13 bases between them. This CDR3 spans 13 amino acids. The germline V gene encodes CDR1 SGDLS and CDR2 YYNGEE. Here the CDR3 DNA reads TGTGCCAGCAGCGCCCCTGGAGGGGTTGGCTACACCTTC. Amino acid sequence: CASSAPGGVGYTF.

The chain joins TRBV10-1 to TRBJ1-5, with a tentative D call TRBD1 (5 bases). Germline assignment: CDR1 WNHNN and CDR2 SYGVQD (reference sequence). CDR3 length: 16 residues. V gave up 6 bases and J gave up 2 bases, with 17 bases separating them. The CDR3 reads CASRGSGKGGNQPQHF. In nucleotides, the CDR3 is TGCGCCAGCAGGGGGTCAGGGAAGGGTGGCAATCAGCCCCAGCATTTT.

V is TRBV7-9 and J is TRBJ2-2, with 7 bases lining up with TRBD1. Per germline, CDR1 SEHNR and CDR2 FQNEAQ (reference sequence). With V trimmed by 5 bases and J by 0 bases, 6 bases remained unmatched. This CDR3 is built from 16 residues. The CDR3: CASSHLGQANTGELFF. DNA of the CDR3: TGTGCCAGCAGCCATCTCGGACAGGCGAACACCGGGGAGCTGTTTTTT.

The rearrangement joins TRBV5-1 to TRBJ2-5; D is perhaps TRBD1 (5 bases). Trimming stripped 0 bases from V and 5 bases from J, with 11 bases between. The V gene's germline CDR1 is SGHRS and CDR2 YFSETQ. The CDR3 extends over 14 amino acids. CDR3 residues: CASSLEGNSETQYF. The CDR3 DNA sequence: TGCGCCAGCAGCTTGGAGGGGAATTCGGAGACCCAGTACTTC.

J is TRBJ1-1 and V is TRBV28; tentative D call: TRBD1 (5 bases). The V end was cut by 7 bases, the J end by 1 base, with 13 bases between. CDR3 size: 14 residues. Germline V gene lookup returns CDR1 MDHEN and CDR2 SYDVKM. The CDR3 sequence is CASTRGGGNTEAFF. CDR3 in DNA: TGTGCCAGCACCCGGGGGGGAGGGAACACTGAAGCTTTCTTT. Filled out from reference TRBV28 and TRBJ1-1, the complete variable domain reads DVKVTQSSRYLVKRTGEKVFLECVQDMDHENMFWYRQDPGLGLRLIYFSYDVKMKEKGDIPEGYSVSREKKERFSLILESASTNQTSMYLCASTRGGGNTEAFFGQGTRLTVV.

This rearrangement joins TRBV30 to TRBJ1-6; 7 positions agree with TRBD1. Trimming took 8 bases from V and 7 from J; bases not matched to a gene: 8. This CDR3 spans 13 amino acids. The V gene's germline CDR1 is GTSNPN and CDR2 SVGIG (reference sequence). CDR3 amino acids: CAGEGGANSPLHF. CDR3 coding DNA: TGTGCCGGCGAAGGGGGCGCAAATTCACCCCTCCACTTT.

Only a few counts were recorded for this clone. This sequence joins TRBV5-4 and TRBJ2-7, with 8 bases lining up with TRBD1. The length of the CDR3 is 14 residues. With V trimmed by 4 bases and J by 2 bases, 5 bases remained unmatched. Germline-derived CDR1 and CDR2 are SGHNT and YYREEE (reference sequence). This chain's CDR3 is CASSNSTGAYEQYF. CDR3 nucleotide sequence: TGTGCCAGCAGCAACTCGACAGGGGCCTACGAGCAGTACTTC.

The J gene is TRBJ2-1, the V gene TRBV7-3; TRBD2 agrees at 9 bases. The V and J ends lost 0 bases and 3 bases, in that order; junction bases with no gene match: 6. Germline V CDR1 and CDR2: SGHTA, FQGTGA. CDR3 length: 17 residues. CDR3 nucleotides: TGTGCCAGCAGCTTAACAGGTGGCGGGAGGGTCTACAATGAGCAGTTCTTC. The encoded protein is CASSLTGGGRVYNEQFF. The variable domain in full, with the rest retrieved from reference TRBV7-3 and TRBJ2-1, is GAGVSQTPSNKVTEKGKYVELRCDPISGHTALYWYRQSLGQGPEFLIYFQGTGAADDSGLPNDRFFAVRPEGSVSTLKIQRTERGDSAVYLCASSLTGGGRVYNEQFFGPGTRLTVL.

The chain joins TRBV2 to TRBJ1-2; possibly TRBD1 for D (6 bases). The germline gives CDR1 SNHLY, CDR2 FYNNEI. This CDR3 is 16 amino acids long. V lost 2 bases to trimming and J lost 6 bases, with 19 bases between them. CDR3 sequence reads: CASSEWRTGGRNGYTF. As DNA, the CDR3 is TGTGCCAGCAGTGAATGGCGGACGGGGGGCAGGAATGGCTACACCTTC. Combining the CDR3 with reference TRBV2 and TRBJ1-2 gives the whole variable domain EPEVTQTPSHQVTQMGQEVILRCVPISNHLYFYWYRQILGQKVEFLVSFYNNEISEKSEIFDDQFSVERPDGSNFTLKIRSTKLEDSAMYFCASSEWRTGGRNGYTFGSGTRLTVV.